The rows below give T cell receptor beta chains drawn from one sample of a study of CD4+ T cells in melanoma. Here immunoSEQ multiplex PCR was the method, and the copy in TCRdb shows in-frame clones only, minus some. The profile shows over 15,000 clones, about four fifths of them singletons. Sequencing used cells from a culture (not recorded whether cultured in vitro). The source is a human donor with melanoma. CDR3s include the opening cysteine and the closing phenylalanine or tryptophan. The D gene is left open where the match is weak. Clone size is given for some rows only: seen once, a few or many times, or a class if the clone is expanded.

V gene: TRBV5-6
D gene: -
clone size: few
J gene: TRBJ2-3
CDR3 DNA: TGTGCCAGCAGCTCCGGGACGGGTGTGGCAGATACGCAGTATTTT
CDR3 protein: CASSSGTGVADTQYF

V gene: TRBV5-5
D gene: TRBD1
clone size: -
J gene: TRBJ1-5
CDR3 DNA: TGTGCCAGCAGCGGCGGGACAGAAGGCTGGGAGCCCCAGCATTTT
CDR3 protein: CASSGGTEGWEPQHF

V gene: TRBV7-9
D gene: -
clone size: -
J gene: TRBJ1-1
CDR3 DNA: TGTGCCAGCAGCTTCAGGGACATCCGAGCTTTCTTT
CDR3 protein: CASSFRDIRAFF

V gene: TRBV6-6
D gene: -
clone size: -
J gene: TRBJ1-5
CDR3 DNA: TGTGCCAGCAGCGACCAGGCGGGTCAGCCCCAGCATTTT
CDR3 protein: CASSDQAGQPQHF

V gene: TRBV6-6
D gene: -
clone size: -
J gene: TRBJ1-1
CDR3 DNA: TGTGCCAGCACTAAAGGGGGGCTGGACACTGAAGCTTTCTTT
CDR3 protein: CASTKGGLDTEAFF

V gene: TRBV9
D gene: TRBD1
clone size: once
J gene: TRBJ2-3
CDR3 DNA: TGTGCCAGCAGCACTCGACAGGGTACTAGCACAGATACGCAGTATTTT
CDR3 protein: CASSTRQGTSTDTQYF

V gene: TRBV6-1
D gene: -
clone size: once
J gene: TRBJ1-1
CDR3 DNA: TGTGCCAGCAGTGGGGGGCCTAACACTGAAGCTTTCTTT
CDR3 protein: CASSGGPNTEAFF

V gene: TRBV6-5
D gene: -
clone size: -
J gene: TRBJ1-1
CDR3 DNA: TGTGCCAGCAGTACTGGACGGAACACTGAAGCTTTCTTT
CDR3 protein: CASSTGRNTEAFF

V gene: TRBV7-2
D gene: -
clone size: -
J gene: TRBJ1-5
CDR3 DNA: TGTGCCAGCAGCCCAAAAAGTGGGGGCGGCCAGCCCCAGCATTTT
CDR3 protein: CASSPKSGGGQPQHF

V gene: TRBV9
D gene: -
clone size: -
J gene: TRBJ1-4
CDR3 DNA: TGTGCCAGCAGCCTTAGAACAGGGTTGAATGAAAAACTGTTTTTT
CDR3 protein: CASSLRTGLNEKLFF

V gene: TRBV5-4
D gene: TRBD1
clone size: -
J gene: TRBJ2-7
CDR3 DNA: TGTGCCAGCAGCAGACCGGGACAGACCTACGAGCAGTACTTC
CDR3 protein: CASSRPGQTYEQYF

V gene: TRBV27
D gene: -
clone size: -
J gene: TRBJ2-3
CDR3 DNA: TGTGCCAGCAGATCCTTTCTGGGCACAGATACGCAGTATTTT
CDR3 protein: CASRSFLGTDTQYF

V gene: TRBV5-4
D gene: TRBD2
clone size: -
J gene: TRBJ2-5
CDR3 DNA: TGTGCCAGCAGCCTAGCGGGGAAGTCAGGGGAGACCCAGTACTTC
CDR3 protein: CASSLAGKSGETQYF

V gene: TRBV10-3
D gene: -
clone size: once
J gene: TRBJ1-5
CDR3 DNA: TGTGCCATCAGTGAAAACCAGGGGCCCCAGCATTTT
CDR3 protein: CAISENQGPQHF

V gene: TRBV29-1
D gene: -
clone size: -
J gene: TRBJ1-1
CDR3 DNA: TGCAGCGTTGAGATGTGGGACACAGGGAACACTGAAGCTTTCTTT
CDR3 protein: CSVEMWDTGNTEAFF

V gene: TRBV6-6
D gene: -
clone size: -
J gene: TRBJ2-6
CDR3 DNA: TGTGCCAGCAGTTCGGCTCAAACTGGGGCCAACGTCCTGACTTTC
CDR3 protein: CASSSAQTGANVLTF

V gene: TRBV12-5
D gene: -
clone size: -
J gene: TRBJ1-1
CDR3 DNA: TGTGCTAGTGGTTTGTCACTCCCTACAGGAAACACTGAAGCTTTCTTT
CDR3 protein: CASGLSLPTGNTEAFF

V gene: TRBV5-1
D gene: -
clone size: once
J gene: TRBJ2-7
CDR3 DNA: TGCGCCAGCAGCCGGGACAACTCCTACGAGCAGTACTTC
CDR3 protein: CASSRDNSYEQYF

V gene: TRBV7-8
D gene: TRBD1
clone size: -
J gene: TRBJ2-2
CDR3 DNA: TGTGCCAGCAGCAATACAGGGGTGGACACCGGGGAGCTGTTTTTT
CDR3 protein: CASSNTGVDTGELFF

V gene: TRBV10-2
D gene: TRBD2
clone size: -
J gene: TRBJ2-7
CDR3 DNA: TGCGCCAGCAGCCGCCAGGCGGCTAGCGGGGACTCCTACGAGCAGTACTTC
CDR3 protein: CASSRQAASGDSYEQYF

V gene: TRBV7-9
D gene: TRBD1
clone size: -
J gene: TRBJ2-4
CDR3 DNA: TGTGCCAGCAGCCCTCCGGCTGACAGGGGGCTAGCCAAAAACATTCAGTACTTC
CDR3 protein: CASSPPADRGLAKNIQYF

V gene: TRBV2
D gene: TRBD1
clone size: once
J gene: TRBJ1-5
CDR3 DNA: TGTGCCAGCAGTTACATCGACAGGGAGTATCAGCCCCAGCATTTT
CDR3 protein: CASSYIDREYQPQHF

V gene: TRBV19
D gene: -
clone size: -
J gene: TRBJ2-7
CDR3 DNA: TGTGCCAGTAGTTCAGACTTGTACGAGCAGTACTTC
CDR3 protein: CASSSDLYEQYF

V gene: TRBV11-2
D gene: -
clone size: -
J gene: TRBJ1-1
CDR3 DNA: TGTGCCAGCAGCTTAGGGTTGCGGACTGAAGCTTTCTTT
CDR3 protein: CASSLGLRTEAFF

V gene: TRBV30
D gene: -
clone size: -
J gene: TRBJ1-4
CDR3 DNA: TGTGCCTGGAGTCTAGGGGCCGCTAATGAAAAACTGTTTTTT
CDR3 protein: CAWSLGAANEKLFF

V gene: TRBV2
D gene: TRBD2
clone size: -
J gene: TRBJ2-3
CDR3 DNA: TGTGCCAGCACTAGGCGAGCGGGGTGGAGCACAGATACGCAGTATTTT
CDR3 protein: CASTRRAGWSTDTQYF

V gene: TRBV4-1
D gene: -
clone size: -
J gene: TRBJ2-2
CDR3 DNA: TGCGCCAGCAGCCAAGGATGGGGGGCGGTTAACACCGGGGAGCTGTTTTTT
CDR3 protein: CASSQGWGAVNTGELFF

V gene: TRBV18
D gene: -
clone size: -
J gene: TRBJ1-4
CDR3 DNA: TGTGCCAGCTCACCACAGGCCACTAATGAAAAACTGTTTTTT
CDR3 protein: CASSPQATNEKLFF

V gene: TRBV12-5
D gene: -
clone size: -
J gene: TRBJ1-5
CDR3 DNA: TGTGCTAGTGGTCAAGAGACAGGCTTTAGCAATCAGCCCCAGCATTTT
CDR3 protein: CASGQETGFSNQPQHF

V gene: TRBV7-9
D gene: -
clone size: -
J gene: TRBJ1-4
CDR3 DNA: TGTGCCAGCAGCTTAGCCGCGGGGGCGAGTGAAAAACTGTTTTTT
CDR3 protein: CASSLAAGASEKLFF

V gene: TRBV5-8
D gene: -
clone size: -
J gene: TRBJ1-5
CDR3 DNA: TGTGCCAGCACCCCAGGTGTAGGGTCTTTTGGAAATCAGCCCCAGCATTTT
CDR3 protein: CASTPGVGSFGNQPQHF

V gene: TRBV6-5
D gene: -
clone size: -
J gene: TRBJ1-5
CDR3 DNA: TGTGCCAGCAGCCCCACTACGGAGGGTCGCCAGCCCCAGCATTTT
CDR3 protein: CASSPTTEGRQPQHF

V gene: TRBV5-1
D gene: -
clone size: -
J gene: TRBJ1-2
CDR3 DNA: TGCGCCAGCAGCCCCGAAACAGGGAGGTATGGCTACACCTTC
CDR3 protein: CASSPETGRYGYTF

V gene: TRBV19
D gene: -
clone size: once
J gene: TRBJ1-6
CDR3 DNA: TGTGCCAGTAGTTCCCCCCCGGGACGGCCGAATTCACCCCTCCACTTT
CDR3 protein: CASSSPPGRPNSPLHF

V gene: TRBV2
D gene: TRBD1
clone size: -
J gene: TRBJ1-2
CDR3 DNA: TGTGCCAGCAGCGGGACAGCGGAGGGCTCAAACTATGGCTACACCTTC
CDR3 protein: CASSGTAEGSNYGYTF

V gene: TRBV7-8
D gene: -
clone size: -
J gene: TRBJ2-7
CDR3 DNA: TGTGCCAGCAGCTTAGTGTTAGGGCTTTACGAGCAGTACTTC
CDR3 protein: CASSLVLGLYEQYF

V gene: TRBV19
D gene: TRBD2
clone size: -
J gene: TRBJ2-4
CDR3 DNA: TGTGCCAGTAGTATGAGGGAGGGACGGGCGACCCCCATAGCCAAAAACATTCAGTACTTC
CDR3 protein: CASSMREGRATPIAKNIQYF

V gene: TRBV10-3
D gene: -
clone size: few
J gene: TRBJ2-5
CDR3 DNA: TGTGCCATCAGAGGAGCGGCACAAGAGACCCAGTACTTC
CDR3 protein: CAIRGAAQETQYF

V gene: TRBV9
D gene: TRBD2
clone size: -
J gene: TRBJ2-1
CDR3 DNA: TGTGCCAGCAGCGGGCTAGCGGGGGGAGACAATGAGCAGTTCTTC
CDR3 protein: CASSGLAGGDNEQFF

V gene: TRBV25-1
D gene: -
clone size: few
J gene: TRBJ2-5
CDR3 DNA: TGTGCCAGCAGTGAATTGGGGGGCCGGGAGACCCAGTACTTC
CDR3 protein: CASSELGGRETQYF

V gene: TRBV5-1
D gene: TRBD1
clone size: -
J gene: TRBJ2-7
CDR3 DNA: TGCGCCAGCAGCTATTCGGGACAGGGTTCCGAGCAGTACTTC
CDR3 protein: CASSYSGQGSEQYF

V gene: TRBV7-9
D gene: -
clone size: -
J gene: TRBJ2-7
CDR3 DNA: TGTGCCAGCAGCTTATATGGCGAGCAGTACTTC
CDR3 protein: CASSLYGEQYF

V gene: TRBV7-3
D gene: TRBD1
clone size: once
J gene: TRBJ1-6
CDR3 DNA: TGTGCCAGCAGCTTAGGGGACAGCAATTCACCCCTCCACTTT
CDR3 protein: CASSLGDSNSPLHF

V gene: TRBV5-1
D gene: TRBD2
clone size: once
J gene: TRBJ2-3
CDR3 DNA: TGCGCCAGCAGCTCGACTAGCGGGGGAGGCACAGATACGCAGTATTTT
CDR3 protein: CASSSTSGGGTDTQYF

V gene: TRBV6-4
D gene: -
clone size: few
J gene: TRBJ2-1
CDR3 DNA: TGTGCCAGCAGTGTGAAAGGGGGGGACAATGAGCAGTTCTTC
CDR3 protein: CASSVKGGDNEQFF

V gene: TRBV10-3
D gene: -
clone size: -
J gene: TRBJ2-3
CDR3 DNA: TGTGCCATCAGCGGACCGACCACAGATACGCAGTATTTT
CDR3 protein: CAISGPTTDTQYF

V gene: TRBV13
D gene: TRBD2
clone size: few
J gene: TRBJ2-3
CDR3 DNA: TGTGCCAGCAGCGGTATATACGCGCTAGGCGGGGGGAGGTCAGATACGCAGTATTTT
CDR3 protein: CASSGIYALGGGRSDTQYF

V gene: TRBV7-8
D gene: -
clone size: -
J gene: TRBJ2-2
CDR3 DNA: TGTGCCAGCAGCTCCTCCACCGGGGAGCTGTTTTTT
CDR3 protein: CASSSSTGELFF

V gene: TRBV30
D gene: TRBD2
clone size: -
J gene: TRBJ2-1
CDR3 DNA: TGTGCCTGGAAAGCCCGGGGTCTAGCGGGGGGAAACAATGAGCAGTTCTTC
CDR3 protein: CAWKARGLAGGNNEQFF

V gene: TRBV9
D gene: TRBD1
clone size: once
J gene: TRBJ1-3
CDR3 DNA: TGTGCCAGCAGCCCAACAACCCGTTCACGGACAGGCCGAGGCACCATATATTTT
CDR3 protein: CASSPTTRSRTGRGTIYF